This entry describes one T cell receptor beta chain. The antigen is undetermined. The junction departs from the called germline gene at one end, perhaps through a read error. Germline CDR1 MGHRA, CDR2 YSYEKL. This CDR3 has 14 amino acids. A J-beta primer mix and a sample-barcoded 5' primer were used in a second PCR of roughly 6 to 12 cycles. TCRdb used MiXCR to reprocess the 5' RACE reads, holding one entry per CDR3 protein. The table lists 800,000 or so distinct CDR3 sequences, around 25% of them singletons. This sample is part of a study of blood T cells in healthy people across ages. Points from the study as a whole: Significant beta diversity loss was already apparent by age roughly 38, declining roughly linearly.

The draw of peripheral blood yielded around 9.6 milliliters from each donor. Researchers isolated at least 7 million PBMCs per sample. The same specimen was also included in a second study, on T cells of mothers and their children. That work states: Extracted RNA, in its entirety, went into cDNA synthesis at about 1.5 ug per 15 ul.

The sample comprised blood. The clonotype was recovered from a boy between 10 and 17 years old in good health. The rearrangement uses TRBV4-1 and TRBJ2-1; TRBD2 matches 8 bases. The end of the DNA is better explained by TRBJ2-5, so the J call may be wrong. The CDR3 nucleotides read TGCGTCAGCAGCCCCTGGGCGGGAGGAGAGACCCAGTACTTC. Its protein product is CVSSPWAGGETQYF.